Listed here are 18 T cell receptor beta chains from one sample, sequenced in a study of T cells in tuberculosis. Data came from immunoSEQ multiplex PCR; TCRdb stores just in-frame clones and leaves some out. The top ten hold under 6.5% of the sample, which has fewer than 35,000 clones, more than 75% seen once. Time point noted: new active TB diagnosis, blood taken before or within 7 days of starting treatment. Specimen: PBMCs, collected at tuberculosis diagnosis. The origin of the receptors is an adult with tuberculosis.

This clone has just one count. The chain has TRBV19 and TRBJ2-5; the match to TRBD2 covers 10 bases. The CDR3 runs to 15 residues. After removal of 5 bases from V and 4 bases from J, the junction contained 7 bases not matched to a gene. Germline V lookup: CDR1 LNHDA, CDR2 SQIVND (reference sequence). In nucleotides, the CDR3 is TGTGCCAGTAGTCCCCGTAGACTAGCGGGAGAGACCCAGTACTTC. Encoded protein: CASSPRRLAGETQYF.

The chain is built from TRBV4-1 and TRBJ1-5, with a tentative D call TRBD1 (5 bases). Trimming shortened V by 0 bases and J by 4 bases, and 10 bases separated the two germline ends. The CDR3 consists of 15 residues. CDR1 MGHRA and CDR2 YSYEKL come from the germline V gene. CDR3 nucleotide sequence: TGCGCCAGCAGCCAAGACGGCGACAGAAATCAGCCCCAGCATTTT. It is translated as CASSQDGDRNQPQHF.

The CDR3 bases are TGCAGCGTTGAAGATTCGAAGGGGAAAGGGGGATACGAGCAGTACTTC. This encodes CSVEDSKGKGGYEQYF. The J gene is TRBJ2-7, the V gene TRBV29-1; D is perhaps TRBD1 (6 bases). The CDR3 has 16 amino acids. Per the germline V gene, CDR1 is SQVTM and CDR2 is ANQGSEA. The germline V and J ends were trimmed by 0 bases and 4 bases, with 19 bases remaining between them.

J is TRBJ2-5 and V is TRBV9, with TRBD2 matching 9 bases. The germline V gene encodes CDR1 SGDLS and CDR2 YYNGEE. The CDR3 sequence is 15 residues long. Trimming at V came to 3 bases and at J to 4 bases, leaving 7 bases not matched to a gene. The CDR3 region is CASSGISGGSETQYF. CDR3 nucleotides: TGTGCCAGCAGCGGGATTAGCGGGGGATCAGAGACCCAGTACTTC.

V usage is TRBV28 and J usage is TRBJ1-2; 9 bases fit TRBD1. The V gene's germline CDR1 is MDHEN and CDR2 SYDVKM. J gave up 0 bases and V 2 bases, and 4 bases lay outside the gene matches. This CDR3 is built from 16 residues. The CDR3 loop reads CASSLGTGPSNYGYTF. CDR3 nucleotides: TGTGCCAGCAGTTTAGGGACAGGGCCTTCTAACTATGGCTACACCTTC.

V is TRBV28 and J is TRBJ2-3, with D perhaps TRBD2 (5 bases). Germline V gene lookup returns CDR1 MDHEN and CDR2 SYDVKM. Trimming removed 5 bases at V and 2 bases at J, with 17 bases between. This CDR3 contains 16 residues. The CDR3 here is CASSPRIASHTDTQYF. DNA for the CDR3: TGTGCCAGCAGTCCCAGAATAGCGAGTCACACAGATACGCAGTATTTT.

The V call is TRBV6-1, the J call TRBJ1-5, with D maybe TRBD1 (6 bases). Germline assignment: CDR1 MNHNS and CDR2 SASEGT. This CDR3 is 13 amino acids long. V was cut by 5 bases and J by 4 bases, with 9 bases left in between. The CDR3 DNA reads as TGTGCCAGCAGTAAACAGGGAAATCAGCCCCAGCATTTT. Protein sequence: CASSKQGNQPQHF.

V and J are TRBV9 and TRBJ2-2; no clear D gene. CDR3 size: 15 residues. Germline V CDR1 and CDR2: SGDLS, YYNGEE. V lost 5 bases, J lost 2 bases, and 13 bases lay in between. CDR3 protein: CASSLSPTNTGELFF. The CDR3 DNA reads as TGTGCCAGCAGTCTCAGCCCGACAAACACCGGGGAGCTGTTTTTT.

The V and J genes are TRBV19 and TRBJ1-5; D ambiguous. Germline V CDR1 and CDR2: LNHDA, SQIVND (reference sequence). The CDR3 covers 13 residues. V was clipped by 2 bases and J by 1 base, with 3 bases between them. Here the CDR3 reads CASSIQSNQPQHF. The CDR3 coding sequence is TGTGCCAGTAGTATACAAAGCAATCAGCCCCAGCATTTT. Full variable domain (rest looked up from reference TRBV19 and TRBJ1-5): DGGITQSPKYLFRKEGQNVTLSCEQNLNHDAMYWYRQDPGQGLRLIYYSQIVNDFQKGDIAEGYSVSREKKESFPLTVTSAQKNPTAFYLCASSIQSNQPQHFGDGTRLSIL.

This clone appeared once. This chain links TRBV11-2 with TRBJ1-6, with TRBD1 identical over 7 bases. J lost 10 bases, V lost 6 bases, and 3 bases had no gene match. Germline assignment: CDR1 SGHAT and CDR2 FQNNGV. This CDR3 is 12 amino acids long. CDR3 DNA sequence: TGTGCCAGCAGTTCGGACAGGTCACCCCTCCACTTT. Its protein product is CASSSDRSPLHF.

The chain uses TRBV27 and TRBJ2-3, with 10 bases fitting TRBD2. With 1 base clipped from V and 2 bases from J, the junction kept 6 bases outside the gene matches. CDR3 size: 17 residues. Germline CDR1 MNHEY, CDR2 SMNVEV (reference sequence). CDR3 sequence: CASSLWPSGGPTDTQYF. Written as DNA, the CDR3 is TGTGCCAGCAGTTTATGGCCTAGCGGGGGCCCCACAGATACGCAGTATTTT.

This clone was seen a handful of times. The chain combines TRBV4-1 with TRBJ2-7, with 12 nucleotides matching TRBD2. Germline-derived CDR1 and CDR2 are MGHRA and YSYEKL. The CDR3 sequence is 15 residues long. V lost 4 bases, J lost 2 bases, and 3 bases stayed unmatched. CDR3 sequence (DNA): TGCGCCAGCAGCCTCCGACTAGCGGGGGCCTACGAGCAGTACTTC. Its protein product is CASSLRLAGAYEQYF.

This chain links TRBV6-1 with TRBJ1-3; no clear D. Between the trimmed V and J ends, which lost 0 bases and 0 bases, there was a span of 9 bases. This CDR3 spans 16 amino acids. Looked up from germline, CDR1 is MNHNS and CDR2 is SASEGT. The CDR3 nucleotides read TGTGCCAGCAGTGAAGCCTGGGCAGGCTCTGGAAACACCATATATTTT. It yields the protein CASSEAWAGSGNTIYF.

CDR3 nucleotide sequence: TGTGCCAGCAGCCCTCCTCGACTAGCGGGAAGCCAAGAGACCCAGTACTTC. Encoded protein: CASSPPRLAGSQETQYF. This chain links TRBV7-3 with TRBJ2-5; TRBD2 agrees at 11 bases. This CDR3 has 17 residues. The germline V gene has CDR1 SGHTA and CDR2 FQGTGA. V was clipped by 5 bases and J by 1 base; unmatched bases: 9.

CDR3 region: CASSDTDGTDTQYF. DNA of the CDR3: TGCGCCAGCAGCGATACTGATGGCACAGATACGCAGTATTTT. The rearrangement joins TRBV4-1 to TRBJ2-3; D is uncertain. Between the trimmed V and J ends, which lost 5 bases and 1 base, there was a span of 10 bases. CDR1 is MGHRA, CDR2 YSYEKL, per germline. This CDR3 comprises 14 residues.

The genes are TRBV18 and TRBJ1-1; 8 nucleotides line up with TRBD1. The CDR3 has 15 amino acids. The V and J ends lost 4 bases and 5 bases, in that order; junction bases with no gene match: 9. CDR1 is KGHSH and CDR2 is LQKENI in the germline V gene. CDR3 sequence (DNA): TGTGCCAGCTCACTAGGGCAGGGGGCGAGGACTGAAGCTTTCTTT. Its translation is CASSLGQGARTEAFF.

The chain carries TRBV5-5 and TRBJ2-1; TRBD1 might be the D (5 bases). The CDR3 is 16 amino acids. Germline assignment: CDR1 SGHKS and CDR2 YYEKEE (reference sequence). Trimming stripped 0 bases from V and 2 bases from J, with 12 bases between. The DNA of the CDR3 is TGTGCCAGCAGCTTGGGGGGCTCCCTGGCCTACAATGAGCAGTTCTTC. Its translation is CASSLGGSLAYNEQFF.

The chain is built from TRBV29-1 and TRBJ1-5; no definite D call. CDR1 and CDR2 from the germline V gene are SQVTM and ANQGSEA. V lost 5 bases and J lost 0, with 17 bases in between. CDR3 length: 16 residues. The CDR3 nucleotides read TGCAGCGTTCTGGTGGCGGGGAGCGGTAGCAATCAGCCCCAGCATTTT. Translated, it gives CSVLVAGSGSNQPQHF.